The rows below give T cell receptor beta chains drawn from one sample of a study of Ad26.COV2.S vaccination and SARS-CoV-2 variants. TCRdb's copy holds only in-frame clones and misses some; the assay was immunoSEQ multiplex PCR. In the table there are fewer than 400,000 clones, around 84% of which are singletons. The input for sequencing was peripheral blood, taken in a trial of Ad26.COV2.S vaccine versus placebo. The receptors were sampled from a person aged 18-60 years who received the Ad26.COV2.S COVID-19 vaccine or a placebo. Each CDR3 is given with its conserved first and last residue.

V gene | CDR3 protein
TRBV5-1 | CASTPATSTDTQYF
TRBV6-5 | CASRRAINEKLFF
TRBV25-1 | CASSDPLSGNGQETQYF
TRBV5-1 | CASSDRTTAAGYTF
TRBV27 | CASSLYSYSNQPQHF
TRBV18 | CASSEGEGYTF
TRBV7-8 | CASSLEVGAGNSPLHF
TRBV7-9 | CASRPGQGSTGANVLTF
TRBV6-1 | CASSEEPRGNTIYF
TRBV28 | CASIEGGAASSYNEQFF
TRBV3-1/TRBV3-2 | CASRGDGELFF
TRBV23-1 | CASSRGISAEAFF
TRBV7-8 | CASSSDQGNTEAFF
TRBV3-1/TRBV3-2 | CASSQIRGSYNEQFF
TRBV7-2 | CASTRGGSGNYGYTF
TRBV9 | CASSTAAGTPGGTNEKLFF
TRBV6-5 | CASSYSGLGYYEQYF
TRBV7-2 | CASSNSRNQPQHF
TRBV9 | CASSTRTGGGSPLHF
TRBV7-9 | CASSRTSRGRDEQYF
TRBV2 | CASSANGGGNSPLHF
TRBV3-1/TRBV3-2 | CASSQGFPGLASADTQYF
TRBV5-5 | CASSPSLWGGATNEKLFF
TRBV27 | CASSTLTSSYNSPLHF
TRBV7-9 | CASSLEGMAEAFF
TRBV11-2 | CASSVEGSQNNEQFF
TRBV19 | CATSTWYEQFF
TRBV5-5 | CASSLGQNSNQPQHF
TRBV4-3 | CASSQGQGAETQYF
TRBV28 | CASSLWDRGRDTQYF
TRBV5-1 | CASSETNIADTQYF
TRBV29-1 | CSVESPQGAPTEAFF
TRBV18 | CASSLDRGMETQYF
TRBV7-8 | CASSYPPRGVATEAFF
TRBV19 | CASSIAWGNNEQFF
TRBV7-6 | CASSLAGTLTGELFF
TRBV9 | CASSVGTRQGAVYEQYF
TRBV7-2 | CASSLVSSSYNEQFF
TRBV5-4 | CASNLDRATEAFF
TRBV7-2 | CASSYPLIARPNTEAFF
TRBV18 | CASSPKTGSSETQYF
TRBV27 | CASSPSGVAAKNIQYF
TRBV18 | CASSPSRQGANGEQYF
TRBV6-5 | CASRKTGVDGYTF
TRBV6-2/TRBV6-3 | CASSYSGNREQYF
TRBV29-1 | CSVDGGRGADEQFF
TRBV19 | CASSVRDRVGDTQYF
TRBV5-1 | CASSSRPGQGAGYTF
TRBV2 | CASKSDMQETQYF